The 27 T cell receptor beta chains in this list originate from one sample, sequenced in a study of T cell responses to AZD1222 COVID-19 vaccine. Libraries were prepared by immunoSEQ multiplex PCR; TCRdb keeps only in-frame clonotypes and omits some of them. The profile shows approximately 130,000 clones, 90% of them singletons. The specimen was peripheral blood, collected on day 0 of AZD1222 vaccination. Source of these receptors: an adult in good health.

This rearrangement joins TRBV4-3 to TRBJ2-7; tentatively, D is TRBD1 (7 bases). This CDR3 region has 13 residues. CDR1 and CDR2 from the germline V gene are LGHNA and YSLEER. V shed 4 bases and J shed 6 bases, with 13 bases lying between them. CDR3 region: CASSRRQGGEQYF. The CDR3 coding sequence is TGCGCCAGCAGCCGCCGACAGGGAGGCGAGCAGTACTTC.

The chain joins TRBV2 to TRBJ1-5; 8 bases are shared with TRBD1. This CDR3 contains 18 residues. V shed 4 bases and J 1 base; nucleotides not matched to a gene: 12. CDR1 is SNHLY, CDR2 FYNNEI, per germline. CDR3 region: CASSGDRGFVDSNQPQHF. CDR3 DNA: TGTGCCAGCAGTGGAGACAGGGGTTTTGTGGACAGCAATCAGCCCCAGCATTTT. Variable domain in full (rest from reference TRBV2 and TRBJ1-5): EPEVTQTPSHQVTQMGQEVILRCVPISNHLYFYWYRQILGQKVEFLVSFYNNEISEKSEIFDDQFSVERPDGSNFTLKIRSTKLEDSAMYFCASSGDRGFVDSNQPQHFGDGTRLSIL.

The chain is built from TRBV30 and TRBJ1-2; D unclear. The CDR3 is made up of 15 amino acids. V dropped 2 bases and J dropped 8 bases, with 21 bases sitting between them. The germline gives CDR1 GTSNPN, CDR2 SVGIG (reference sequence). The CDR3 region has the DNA TGTGCCTGGAGTTTTTCCCTCCCCGGAGGCAAAGGCTACACCTTC. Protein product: CAWSFSLPGGKGYTF. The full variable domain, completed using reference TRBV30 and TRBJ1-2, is SQTIHQWPATLVQPVGSPLSLECTVEGTSNPNLYWYRQAAGRGLQLLFYSVGIGQISSEVPQNLSASRPQDRQFILSSKKLLLSDSGFYLCAWSFSLPGGKGYTFGSGTRLTVV.

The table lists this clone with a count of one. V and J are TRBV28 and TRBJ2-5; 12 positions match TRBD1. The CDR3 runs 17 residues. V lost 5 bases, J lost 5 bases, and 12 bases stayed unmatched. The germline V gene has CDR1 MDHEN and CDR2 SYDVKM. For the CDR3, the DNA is TGTGCCAGCAGTCTGCTACGAGGGACAGGGGGCGCGGAGACCCAGTACTTC. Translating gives CASSLLRGTGGAETQYF.

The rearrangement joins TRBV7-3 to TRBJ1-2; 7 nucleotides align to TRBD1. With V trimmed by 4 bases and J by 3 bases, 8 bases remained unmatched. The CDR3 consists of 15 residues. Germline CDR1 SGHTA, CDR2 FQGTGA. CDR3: CASSSSGGMDYGYTF. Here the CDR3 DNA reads TGTGCCAGCAGCTCTTCAGGGGGGATGGACTATGGCTACACCTTC.

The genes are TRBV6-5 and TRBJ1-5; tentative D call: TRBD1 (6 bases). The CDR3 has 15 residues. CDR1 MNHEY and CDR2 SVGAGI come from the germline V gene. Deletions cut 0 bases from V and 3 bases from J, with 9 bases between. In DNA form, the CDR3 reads TGTGCCAGCAGTTACTCCCGGACAGCCAATCAGCCCCAGCATTTT. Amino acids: CASSYSRTANQPQHF.

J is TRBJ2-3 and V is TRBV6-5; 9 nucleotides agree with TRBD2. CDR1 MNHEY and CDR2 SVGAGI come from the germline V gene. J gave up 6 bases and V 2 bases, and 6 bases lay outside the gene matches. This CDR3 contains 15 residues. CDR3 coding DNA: TGTGCCAGCAGTTACGGGCTAGCGGGGAGGGATACGCAGTATTTT. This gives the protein CASSYGLAGRDTQYF.

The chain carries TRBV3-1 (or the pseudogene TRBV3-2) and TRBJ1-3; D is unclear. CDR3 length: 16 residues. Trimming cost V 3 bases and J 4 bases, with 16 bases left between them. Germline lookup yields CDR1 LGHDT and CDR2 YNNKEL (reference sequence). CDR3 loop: CASSHLERVTGNTIYF. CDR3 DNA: TGTGCCAGCAGCCACCTTGAACGGGTAACGGGAAACACCATATATTTT.

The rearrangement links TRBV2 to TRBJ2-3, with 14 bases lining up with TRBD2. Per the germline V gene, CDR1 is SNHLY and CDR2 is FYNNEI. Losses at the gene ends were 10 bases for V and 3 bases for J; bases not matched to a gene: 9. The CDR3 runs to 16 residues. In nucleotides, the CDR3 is TGTGCCACCGAGACTAGCGGGAGGGATAGGACAGATACGCAGTATTTT. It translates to CATETSGRDRTDTQYF.

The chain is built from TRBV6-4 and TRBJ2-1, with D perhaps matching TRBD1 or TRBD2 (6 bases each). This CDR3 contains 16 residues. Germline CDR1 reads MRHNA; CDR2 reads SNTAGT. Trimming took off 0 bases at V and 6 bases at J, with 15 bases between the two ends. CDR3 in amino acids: CASSDSTWGAANEQFF. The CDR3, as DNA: TGTGCCAGCAGTGACTCAACGTGGGGGGCAGCCAATGAGCAGTTCTTC.

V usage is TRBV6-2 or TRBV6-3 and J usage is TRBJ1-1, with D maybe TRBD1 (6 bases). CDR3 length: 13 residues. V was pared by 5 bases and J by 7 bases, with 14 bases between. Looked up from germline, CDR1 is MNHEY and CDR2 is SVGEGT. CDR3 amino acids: CASSAGGQGEAFF. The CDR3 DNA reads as TGTGCCAGCAGTGCTGGGGGGCAGGGTGAAGCTTTCTTT.

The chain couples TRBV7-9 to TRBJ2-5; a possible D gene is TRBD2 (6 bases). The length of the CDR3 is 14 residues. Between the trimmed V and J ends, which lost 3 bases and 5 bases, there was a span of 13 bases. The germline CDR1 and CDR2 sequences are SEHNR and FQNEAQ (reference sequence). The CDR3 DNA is TGTGCCAGCAGCTTCGGGGGTTATTCGGAGACCCAGTACTTC. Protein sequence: CASSFGGYSETQYF.

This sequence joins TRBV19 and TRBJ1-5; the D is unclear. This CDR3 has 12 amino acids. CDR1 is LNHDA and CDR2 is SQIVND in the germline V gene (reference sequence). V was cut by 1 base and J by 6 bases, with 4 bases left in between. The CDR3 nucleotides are TGTGCCAGTAGTATAGTGGCTCAGCCCCAGCATTTT. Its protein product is CASSIVAQPQHF.

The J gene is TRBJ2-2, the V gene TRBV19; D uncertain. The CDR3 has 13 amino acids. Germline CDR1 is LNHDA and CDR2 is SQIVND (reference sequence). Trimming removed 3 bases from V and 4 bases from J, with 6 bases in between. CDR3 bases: TGTGCCAGTAGTATCTTAGCCACCGGGGAGCTGTTTTTT. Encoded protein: CASSILATGELFF.

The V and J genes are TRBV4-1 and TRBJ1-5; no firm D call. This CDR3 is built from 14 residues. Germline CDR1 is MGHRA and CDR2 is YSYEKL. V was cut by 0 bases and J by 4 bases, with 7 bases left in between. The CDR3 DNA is TGCGCCAGCAGCCAAGATCCCTCGAATCAGCCCCAGCATTTT. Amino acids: CASSQDPSNQPQHF.

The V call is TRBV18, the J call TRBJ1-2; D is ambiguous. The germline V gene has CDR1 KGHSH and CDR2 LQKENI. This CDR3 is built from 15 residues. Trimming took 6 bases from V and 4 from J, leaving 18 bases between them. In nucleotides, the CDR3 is TGTGCCAGCTCCCGAACGACCGAATCCCCCTATGGCTACACCTTC. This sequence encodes CASSRTTESPYGYTF. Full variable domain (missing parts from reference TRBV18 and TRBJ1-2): NAGVMQNPRHLVRRRGQEARLRCSPMKGHSHVYWYRQLPEEGLKFMVYLQKENIIDESGMPKERFSAEFPKEGPSILRIQQVVRGDSAAYFCASSRTTESPYGYTFGSGTRLTVV.

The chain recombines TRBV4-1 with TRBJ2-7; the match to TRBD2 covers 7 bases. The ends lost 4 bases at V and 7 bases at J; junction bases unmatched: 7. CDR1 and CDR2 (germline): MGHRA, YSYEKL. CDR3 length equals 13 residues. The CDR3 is CASSPEMGGEQYF. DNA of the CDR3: TGCGCCAGCAGCCCCGAAATGGGGGGGGAGCAGTACTTC.

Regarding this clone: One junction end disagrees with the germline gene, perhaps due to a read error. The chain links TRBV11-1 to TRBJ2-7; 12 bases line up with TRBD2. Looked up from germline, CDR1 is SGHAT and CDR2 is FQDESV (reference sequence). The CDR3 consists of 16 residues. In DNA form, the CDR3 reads TGTGCCAGCAGCCTAGCGGGGGGGACGGGTCCCTACGAGCAGTACTTC. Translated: CASSLAGGTGPYEQYF.

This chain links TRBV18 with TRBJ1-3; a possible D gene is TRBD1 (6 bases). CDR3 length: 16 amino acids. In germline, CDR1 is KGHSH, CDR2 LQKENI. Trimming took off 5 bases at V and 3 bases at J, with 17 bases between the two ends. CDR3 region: CASSVLEQGGGNTIYF. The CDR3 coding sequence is TGTGCCAGCTCAGTTCTCGAACAGGGCGGTGGAAACACCATATATTTT.

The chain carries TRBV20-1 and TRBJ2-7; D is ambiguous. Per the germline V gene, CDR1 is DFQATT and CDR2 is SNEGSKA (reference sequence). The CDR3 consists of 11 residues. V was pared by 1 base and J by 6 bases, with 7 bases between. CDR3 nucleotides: TGCAGTGCTAGAGTGGTAAGCGAGCAGTACTTC. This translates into CSARVVSEQYF.

In nucleotides, the CDR3 is TGCGCCAGCAGCCAAGATGTTTCGGGTAGCAATCAGCCCCAGCATTTT. Protein: CASSQDVSGSNQPQHF. The chain employs TRBV4-3 and TRBJ1-5, with unresolved D. V shed 0 bases and J shed 0 bases, with 9 bases lying between them. From germline, CDR1 is LGHNA and CDR2 YSLEER. This CDR3 spans 16 amino acids.

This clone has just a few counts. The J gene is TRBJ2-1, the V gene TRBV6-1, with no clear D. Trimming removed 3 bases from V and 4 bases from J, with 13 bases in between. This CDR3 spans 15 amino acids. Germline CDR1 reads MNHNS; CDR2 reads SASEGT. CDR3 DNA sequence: TGTGCCAGCAGTGAGTCCCTTTCCCGGTACAATGAGCAGTTCTTC. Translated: CASSESLSRYNEQFF.

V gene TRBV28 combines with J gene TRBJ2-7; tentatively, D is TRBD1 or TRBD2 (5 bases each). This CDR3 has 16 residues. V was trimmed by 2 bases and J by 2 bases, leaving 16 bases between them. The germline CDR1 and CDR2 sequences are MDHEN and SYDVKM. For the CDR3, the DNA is TGTGCCAGCAGTTTAATTGGGCAGGGAGAAACCTACGAGCAGTACTTC. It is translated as CASSLIGQGETYEQYF.

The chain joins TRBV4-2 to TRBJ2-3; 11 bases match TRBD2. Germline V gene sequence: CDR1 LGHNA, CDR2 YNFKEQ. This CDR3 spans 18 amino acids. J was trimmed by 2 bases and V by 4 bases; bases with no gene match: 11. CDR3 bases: TGTGCCAGCAGCCCACTAGCGGGGGTATCGGATACCACAGATACGCAGTATTTT. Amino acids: CASSPLAGVSDTTDTQYF.

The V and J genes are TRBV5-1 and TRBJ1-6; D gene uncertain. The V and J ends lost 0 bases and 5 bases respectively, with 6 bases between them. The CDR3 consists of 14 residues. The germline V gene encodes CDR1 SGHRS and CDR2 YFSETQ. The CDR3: CASSLEGNNSPLHF. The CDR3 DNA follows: TGCGCCAGCAGCTTGGAGGGAAATAATTCACCCCTCCACTTT.

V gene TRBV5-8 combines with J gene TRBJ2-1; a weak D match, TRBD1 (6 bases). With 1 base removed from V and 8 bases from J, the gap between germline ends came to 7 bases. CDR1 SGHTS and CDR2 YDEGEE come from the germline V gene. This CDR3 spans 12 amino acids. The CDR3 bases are TGTGCCAGCAGCTTGTCAGGGGATGAGCAGTTCTTC. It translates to CASSLSGDEQFF.

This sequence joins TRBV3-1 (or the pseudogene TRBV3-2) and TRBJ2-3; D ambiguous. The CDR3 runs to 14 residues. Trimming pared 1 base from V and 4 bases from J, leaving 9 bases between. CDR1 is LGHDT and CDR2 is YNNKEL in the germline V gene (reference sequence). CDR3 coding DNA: TGTGCCAGCAGCCAAGGAGTGCCCCCAGATACGCAGTATTTT. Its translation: CASSQGVPPDTQYF.